Listed below are T cell receptor beta chains from one sample, sequenced in a study of T cell repertoires in cytomegalovirus infection. TCRdb recomputed calls from the reads with MiXCR, one row per CDR3 protein. Found here are roughly 990,000 distinct CDR3 sequences, around a third of them singletons; the top ten hold 11% to 15%. These receptors' antigens are unknown. The source material was cultured CD8+ T cells from PBMCs, sampled from culture after CMV antigen stimulation. These receptors came from a human donor in good health (CMV status not recorded). Some clones in this sample may be carry-over from other donors' samples. Both conserved end residues are part of each CDR3. Each record gives: J gene, V gene, clone size, D gene, CDR3 protein, CDR3 DNA. A D gene is named only where the DNA matches it firmly. Some rows have no size entry. The others give once, few or many, or a class for an expanded clone.

>TRBJ1-1|TRBV2|-|-
CASSEALGLNTEAFF
TGTGCCAGCAGTGAAGCCCTGGGCCTGAACACTGAAGCTTTCTTT
>TRBJ2-3|TRBV7-6|many|-
CASSAGTLFTDTQYF
TGTGCCAGCAGCGCCGGGACTCTTTTCACAGATACGCAGTATTTT
>TRBJ2-1|TRBV2|-|TRBD1
CASSEKGAFYNEQFF
TGTGCCAGCAGTGAAAAGGGGGCTTTCTACAATGAGCAGTTCTTC
>TRBJ2-5|TRBV15|few|TRBD1
CATKSRDRGTETQYF
TGTGCCACCAAGTCCCGGGACAGGGGGACAGAGACCCAGTACTTC
>TRBJ1-5|TRBV4-2|many|-
CASSQDSLNQPQHF
TGTGCCAGCAGCCAAGACAGCCTCAATCAGCCCCAGCATTTT
>TRBJ2-3|TRBV11-2|-|TRBD2
CASSHGTSGGTTQYF
TGTGCCAGCAGCCATGGGACTAGCGGTGGGACTACGCAGTATTTT
>TRBJ1-5|TRBV29-1|-|-
CSASTSNQPQHF
TGCAGCGCTTCCACCTCCAATCAGCCCCAGCATTTT
>TRBJ2-4|TRBV10-3|few|TRBD2
CAIGTSAEAKNIQYF
TGTGCCATCGGAACTAGCGCCGAAGCCAAAAACATTCAGTACTTC
>TRBJ2-1|TRBV6-5|-|TRBD2
CVGGSGAFNEQFF
TGTGTCGGGGGTAGCGGGGCATTCAATGAGCAGTTCTTC
>TRBJ2-2|TRBV7-2|many|-
CASSRGRPNTGELFF
TGTGCCAGCAGCCGCGGACGGCCGAACACCGGGGAGCTGTTTTTT
>TRBJ2-4|TRBV19|many|TRBD1
CASSTGQDRLAKNIQYF
TGTGCCAGTAGTACCGGACAGGACCGACTAGCCAAAAACATTCAGTACTTC
>TRBJ2-2|TRBV7-6|few|TRBD1
CASSTWTGGNTGELFF
TGTGCCAGCAGCACCTGGACAGGGGGCAACACCGGGGAGCTGTTTTTT
>TRBJ2-1|TRBV9|-|-
CASSESFGGYKPGEQFF
TGTGCCAGCAGCGAATCCTTCGGGGGCTACAAGCCTGGTGAGCAGTTCTTC
>TRBJ1-2|TRBV7-2|many|TRBD1
CASSFQTGVGYTF
TGTGCCAGCAGCTTCCAGACAGGGGTTGGCTACACCTTC
>TRBJ1-6|TRBV7-2|many|TRBD1
CASSATGGLGPLHF
TGTGCCAGCAGCGCGACAGGGGGCTTGGGACCCCTCCACTTT
>TRBJ2-3|TRBV19|-|-
CASSTQDSGGRDTQYF
TGTGCCAGTAGTACACAGGACAGTGGCGGACGGGATACGCAGTATTTT
>TRBJ1-2|TRBV29-1|few|-
CSVGGDLGYGYTF
TGCAGCGTTGGAGGGGACTTGGGCTATGGCTACACCTTC
>TRBJ1-3|TRBV10-2|-|-
CASSESGPSSGNTIYF
TGCGCCAGCAGTGAGTCGGGGCCGAGCTCTGGAAACACCATATATTTT
>TRBJ1-3|TRBV27|few|-
CASSLGVPGNTIYF
TGTGCCAGCAGTTTAGGGGTTCCGGGAAACACCATATATTTT
>TRBJ2-1|TRBV7-8|-|TRBD1
CASSTMGQGDYNEQFF
TGTGCCAGCAGCACCATGGGACAGGGGGATTACAATGAGCAGTTCTTC
>TRBJ2-1|TRBV7-9|-|TRBD1
CASSLGQGANEQFF
TGTGCCAGCAGCTTGGGACAGGGGGCGAATGAGCAGTTCTTC
>TRBJ2-5|TRBV7-9|-|-
CASSSPFREEETQYF
TGTGCCAGCAGCTCCCCGTTCCGGGAAGAAGAGACCCAGTACTTC
>TRBJ2-3|TRBV4-1|few|TRBD1
CASSQDQQGAGDTQYF
TGCGCCAGCAGCCAAGATCAGCAGGGGGCGGGTGATACGCAGTATTTT
>TRBJ2-6|TRBV6-2/TRBV6-3|-|-
CASSTGTLSVLTF
TGTGCCAGCAGTACCGGGACGCTGAGCGTCCTGACTTTC
>TRBJ2-1|TRBV6-5|-|-
CASAYRDKYNEQFF
TGTGCCAGCGCCTACCGGGACAAGTACAATGAGCAGTTCTTC
>TRBJ2-4|TRBV4-1|-|-
CASSQEGQGIAKNIQYF
TGCGCCAGCAGCCAAGAAGGCCAGGGGATAGCCAAAAACATTCAGTACTTC
>TRBJ1-1|TRBV6-2/TRBV6-3|few|-
CASSALQGNTEAFF
TGTGCCAGCAGTGCCTTACAGGGGAACACTGAAGCTTTCTTT
>TRBJ1-4|TRBV7-9|-|-
CASSLVLGEDEKLFF
TGTGCCAGCAGCTTAGTGCTGGGAGAAGATGAAAAACTGTTTTTT
>TRBJ2-1|TRBV2|-|TRBD2
CASSEDSGVAASGGEQFF
TGTGCCAGCAGTGAAGATTCTGGCGTAGCAGCTAGCGGAGGGGAGCAGTTCTTC
>TRBJ1-5|TRBV7-9|-|-
CASSSSQLGEPQHF
TGTGCCAGCAGCTCATCGCAGCTCGGGGAGCCCCAGCATTTT
>TRBJ2-3|TRBV6-1|-|TRBD2
CASSPIISGGLRTDTQYF
TGTGCCAGCAGTCCGATTATAAGCGGGGGCCTTCGCACAGATACGCAGTATTTT
>TRBJ1-2|TRBV28|few|-
CASSFSPLGALIGYTF
TGTGCCAGCAGTTTCTCTCCCTTGGGGGCGCTTATAGGCTACACCTTC
>TRBJ2-6|TRBV7-6|few|-
CASSFENSGANVLTF
TGTGCCAGCAGCTTCGAGAACTCTGGGGCCAACGTCCTGACTTTC
>TRBJ1-6|TRBV18|-|TRBD1
CASSPGQGGRISPLHF
TGTGCCAGCTCACCGGGACAGGGGGGAAGGATTTCACCCCTCCACTTT
>TRBJ1-6|TRBV12-3/TRBV12-4|many|TRBD1
CASSFQGAGSPLHF
TGTGCCAGCAGTTTCCAGGGGGCCGGTTCACCCCTCCACTTT
>TRBJ1-1|TRBV13|-|TRBD1
CASSLYSDRENTEAFF
TGTGCCAGCAGCCTCTACTCCGACAGGGAGAACACTGAAGCTTTCTTT
>TRBJ1-1|TRBV10-2|few|-
CASSDALGNTEAFF
TGCGCCAGCAGTGACGCCTTAGGAAACACTGAAGCTTTCTTT
>TRBJ2-5|TRBV20-1|few|-
CSASAGLSETQYF
TGCAGTGCTAGCGCGGGGTTATCGGAGACCCAGTACTTC
>TRBJ1-4|TRBV5-4|few|-
CASSFGEPGGEKLFF
TGTGCCAGCAGCTTCGGGGAGCCGGGAGGGGAAAAACTGTTTTTT
>TRBJ1-1|TRBV7-9|-|-
CASSLGGSGPEAFF
TGTGCCAGCAGCTTAGGGGGCTCAGGACCTGAAGCTTTCTTT
>TRBJ1-2|TRBV4-3|-|-
CASSQGGGGSGYTF
TGCGCCAGCAGCCAAGGGGGTGGGGGATCCGGCTACACCTTC
>TRBJ1-1|TRBV29-1|many|-
CSFLGPRGTEAFF
TGCAGCTTCCTGGGGCCTAGGGGCACTGAAGCTTTCTTT
>TRBJ1-5|TRBV6-5|-|TRBD1
CASSHSTGGEDQPQHF
TGTGCCAGCAGCCACTCGACAGGGGGCGAGGATCAGCCCCAGCATTTT
>TRBJ2-7|TRBV7-9|many|-
CASSGDGPSSYEQYF
TGTGCCAGCAGCGGTGACGGCCCGAGCTCCTACGAGCAGTACTTC
>TRBJ2-1|TRBV6-1|many|-
CASSEAGGNEQFF
TGTGCCAGCAGTGAAGCGGGGGGTAATGAGCAGTTCTTC
>TRBJ1-5|TRBV27|-|TRBD1
CASSAQTGNQPQHF
TGTGCCAGCAGTGCCCAGACAGGGAATCAGCCCCAGCATTTT
>TRBJ2-5|TRBV12-3/TRBV12-4|few|-
CASSHSQESEETQYF
TGTGCCAGCAGTCACTCTCAGGAGTCGGAAGAGACCCAGTACTTC
>TRBJ1-5|TRBV6-6|-|TRBD1
CASSSFGTGYQPQHF
TGTGCCAGCAGTTCATTTGGGACAGGGTATCAGCCCCAGCATTTT
>TRBJ2-2|TRBV12-3/TRBV12-4|few|-
CASSLIITGELFF
TGTGCCAGCAGTTTAATCATCACCGGGGAGCTGTTTTTT
>TRBJ1-1|TRBV6-1|-|TRBD1
CASRTGGATEAFF
TGTGCCAGCAGAACAGGGGGCGCGACTGAAGCTTTCTTT
>TRBJ2-1|TRBV11-1|-|TRBD2
CASSPTAGTSGYNEQFF
TGTGCCAGCAGCCCTACCGCCGGGACTAGCGGTTACAATGAGCAGTTCTTC
>TRBJ1-2|TRBV7-4|-|-
CASSLAADASYGYTF
TGTGCCAGCAGCCTCGCGGCGGACGCGAGCTATGGCTACACCTTC
>TRBJ2-6|TRBV4-3|few|-
CASSPWDTGANVLTF
TGCGCCAGCAGCCCCTGGGACACTGGGGCCAACGTCCTGACTTTC
>TRBJ2-1|TRBV6-5|once|-
CASSWDGHEQFF
TGTGCCAGCAGTTGGGACGGTCATGAGCAGTTCTTC
>TRBJ2-2|TRBV6-5|-|-
CASSFTGFSDTGELFF
TGTGCCAGCAGTTTCACAGGGTTTTCGGACACCGGGGAGCTGTTTTTT